This entry lists 13 T cell receptor beta chains sequenced from one sample in a study of Graves' ophthalmopathy and Graves' hyperthyroidism. RNA transcripts provided the template for amplifying TCR beta CDR3 regions. An opening RT-PCR round employed HTBI primers and preceded a second-round multiplex PCR. One entry per CDR3 protein results from TCRdb running MiXCR on the multiplex PCR reads. The sample contains over 650,000 distinct CDR3 sequences, more than 40% of which appear only once. The material sequenced was peripheral blood. The receptors were sampled from an adult man with Graves' ophthalmopathy.

This clonotype has at least ten counts. The V and J genes are TRBV5-5 and TRBJ1-5; possible D gene TRBD1, 6 bases. V was pared by 3 bases and J by 2 bases, with 15 bases between. The CDR3 has 16 residues. CDR1 and CDR2 from the germline V gene are SGHKS and YYEKEE (reference sequence). Here the CDR3 reads CASSSSTGRRNQPQHF. The DNA for the CDR3 is TGTGCCAGCAGCTCCTCTACAGGGAGGCGCAATCAGCCCCAGCATTTT.

This clonotype was seen ten or more times. J is TRBJ1-2 and V is TRBV7-8, with no clear D. The V gene's germline CDR1 is SGHVS and CDR2 FQNEAQ. This CDR3 is 15 amino acids long. Deletions cut 2 bases from V and 4 bases from J, with 14 bases between. The CDR3 nucleotides read TGTGCCAGCAGCTTATATACGGGATCGGGCTATGGCTACACCTTC. Its translation: CASSLYTGSGYGYTF.

This clonotype came up many times. The CDR3 protein is CASSPGGGAQYF. For the CDR3, the DNA is TGTGCCAGCAGCCCAGGCGGAGGGGCCCAGTACTTC. V usage is TRBV7-9 and J usage is TRBJ2-5; possibly TRBD2 for D (6 bases). There are 12 residues in the CDR3. Germline V gene data show CDR1 as SEHNR and CDR2 as FQNEAQ (reference sequence). Trimming took 5 bases from V and 9 from J, leaving 13 bases between them.

The chain recombines TRBV19 with TRBJ1-3; D is unresolved. The CDR3 extends over 14 amino acids. The V end lost 2 bases, the J end lost 2 bases, and 7 bases lay between the germline ends. From germline, CDR1 is LNHDA and CDR2 SQIVND (reference sequence). CDR3 DNA sequence: TGTGCCAGTAGTATAAGGAGTACTGGAAACACCATATATTTT. It yields the protein CASSIRSTGNTIYF.

The chain employs TRBV19 and TRBJ2-7; the D is unclear. CDR3 length: 14 amino acids. Trimming stripped 9 bases from V and 0 bases from J, with 15 bases between. Germline V gene lookup returns CDR1 LNHDA and CDR2 SQIVND (reference sequence). The CDR3 loop is CASRARAYSYEQYF. For the CDR3, the DNA is TGTGCCAGCCGGGCTAGGGCCTACTCCTACGAGCAGTACTTC.

This clonotype showed up many times. J is TRBJ2-7 and V is TRBV10-3; TRBD1 matches 9 bases. Germline assignment: CDR1 ENHRY and CDR2 SYGVKD. This CDR3 has 14 amino acids. The J segment lost 4 bases and the V segment lost 3 bases, leaving 4 bases of the junction unmatched. CDR3 coding DNA: TGTGCCATCAGTGACGGGACAGGGATGTACGAGCAGTACTTC. Translated, it gives CAISDGTGMYEQYF.

This chain uses TRBV7-2 with TRBJ2-7, with 9 nucleotides matching TRBD1. V shed 4 bases and J 3 bases; nucleotides not matched to a gene: 7. CDR1 is SGHTA and CDR2 is FQGNSA in the germline V gene. The CDR3 consists of 15 residues. The CDR3 DNA sequence: TGTGCCAGCAGCTCCTTGACAGGGGGAGGCTACGAGCAGTACTTC. Amino acids: CASSSLTGGGYEQYF.

This chain connects TRBV6-5 to TRBJ1-1; D gene uncertain. Trimming left V 6 bases short and J 8 bases short, with 19 bases between. CDR1 and CDR2 (germline): MNHEY, SVGAGI. The CDR3 extends over 14 amino acids. CDR3: CASSPPPGEGEAFF. The CDR3 DNA sequence: TGTGCCAGCAGCCCACCCCCCGGGGAGGGAGAAGCTTTCTTT.

This clonotype was seen ten or more times. This rearrangement joins TRBV19 to TRBJ1-1; possible D gene TRBD1, 5 bases. The CDR3 totals 14 residues. The V end lost 4 bases, the J end lost 0 bases, and 9 bases lay between the germline ends. The germline gives CDR1 LNHDA, CDR2 SQIVND (reference sequence). The CDR3 reads CASSSAGMNTEAFF. CDR3 in DNA: TGTGCCAGTAGTAGCGCAGGGATGAACACTGAAGCTTTCTTT.

This clonotype was seen a handful of times. The chain has TRBV4-2 and TRBJ2-7; 14 positions match TRBD2. There are 17 residues in the CDR3. CDR1 is LGHNA and CDR2 is YNFKEQ in the germline V gene. J gave up 2 bases and V 1 base, and 4 bases lay outside the gene matches. CDR3 bases: TGTGCCAGCAGCCAAGGACTAGCGGGGGGGCTGGCCTACGAGCAGTACTTC. Amino acids: CASSQGLAGGLAYEQYF.

Many counts were recorded for this clonotype. J is TRBJ1-2 and V is TRBV19, with D possibly matching TRBD1 (6 bases). The CDR3 has 15 residues. Germline CDR1 LNHDA, CDR2 SQIVND (reference sequence). Trimming removed 3 bases at V and 6 bases at J, with 17 bases between. The CDR3 nucleotides read TGTGCCAGTAGTATCCGCCCACAGGGAATGAATGGCTACACCTTC. Protein: CASSIRPQGMNGYTF.

This rearrangement joins TRBV25-1 to TRBJ1-4; D is unclear. Germline loops: CDR1 MGHDK, CDR2 SYGVNS. Trimming pared 6 bases from V and 5 bases from J, leaving 16 bases between. The length of the CDR3 is 15 residues. CDR3 nucleotide sequence: TGTGCCAGCAGCTTAGGATGGGGAAGAAATGAAAAACTGTTTTTT. Amino acid sequence: CASSLGWGRNEKLFF. Based on the CDR3 plus reference TRBV25-1 and TRBJ1-4, the full variable domain is EADIYQTPRYLVIGTGKKITLECSQTMGHDKMYWYQQDPGMELHLIHYSYGVNSTEKGDLSSESTVSRIRTEHFPLTLESARPSHTSQYLCASSLGWGRNEKLFFGSGTQLSVL.

Many counts were recorded for this clonotype. V is TRBV7-3 and J is TRBJ2-7; D is possibly TRBD1 (6 bases). The CDR3 has 15 amino acids. Germline V gives CDR1 SGHTA, CDR2 FQGTGA. With 3 bases removed from V and 9 bases from J, the gap between germline ends came to 21 bases. CDR3 residues: CASSFRQARGSGQYF. DNA of the CDR3: TGTGCCAGCAGCTTTAGACAGGCCCGAGGATCTGGGCAGTACTTC.